This record looks at one T cell receptor beta chain sequence and its context. No antigen is known for it. Random hexamers were used to reverse transcribe the RNA input (roughly 0.5 to 1 ug). Amplification of TCR beta CDR3 by immunoSEQ multiplex PCR spanned 54 Vbeta and 13 Jbeta. Each CDR3 protein gets one entry after TCRdb re-called the immunoSEQ multiplex PCR reads with MiXCR. The profile shows under 350,000 distinct CDR3 sequences, 92% of them singletons. Peripheral blood CD8+ and CD4+ T cells were profiled by TCR beta sequencing. The multiple sclerosis controls were treatment-naive patients with relapsing-remitting disease that was stable or active. The CDR3 spans 15 residues. Germline V gene data show CDR1 as SGHTA and CDR2 as FQGNSA. V was pared by 1 base and J by 5 bases, with 12 bases between. The data belong to a study of CD8 T cells in Susac syndrome. The study's findings and limits: An acknowledgment was made by the study that its TCR sequencing and HLA analysis involved relatively few individuals.

V is TRBV7-2 and J is TRBJ1-5; D remains unclear. The sequenced sample consisted of CD4+ T cells from PBMCs. This sequence was found in a human donor with multiple sclerosis. The CDR3 protein is CASSLGAGLDQPQHF. CDR3 nucleotides: TGTGCCAGCAGCTTAGGGGCAGGATTGGATCAGCCCCAGCATTTT.